Sequencing of this TCR beta chain was carried out in a study of blood T cell repertoires in COVID-19 (TCRdb year 2020). Describing the broader study: Collaborator samples came from the United States, Italy and Spain and covered acute and convalescent phases of COVID-19. The prospective study material was composed of cDNA or gDNA derived from T cells, B-cell-depleted T cells, or PBMCs. The dataset comprised deeply sampled blood TCRbeta repertoires from subjects exposed to, actively infected with, or recovered from COVID-19. The repertoires were released in a freely available public database intended as a resource for research on the immune response to SARS-CoV-2. The samples were drawn from two sources: the first 160 participants of the ongoing ImmuneRACE study, and fewer than 1,500 subjects contributed by 6 global collaborators. Nearly every sample came with metadata listing a de-identified subject ID, COVID-19 status, age in years and sex. HLA class I and class II types, where available, came from metadata supplied by the sample provider rather than from assay-based typing.

Whole blood was collected in K2EDTA tubes by collaborating institutions according to the institutions' own protocols. For TCRbeta analysis, collaborators shipped samples in one of three forms: frozen whole blood, isolated PBMCs, or DNA extracted from either of those sample types. The study at large found these results: The quantity of clinical and demographic metadata differed by source and by participant and was supplied without curation.

This clone showed up just a few times. This receptor's antigen is unknown. Nothing much larger sits one base from this clone, and base qualities are not available. The immunoSEQ Assay, a bias-controlled multiplex PCR, was used to amplify TCRbeta CDR3 regions from genomic DNA. The authors processed their data as follows. Nucleated cell counts per sample were estimated from amplification of reference gene primers within the assay. Sequence reads were collapsed and filtered to measure the absolute abundance of every unique TCRbeta CDR3 rearrangement. For each sample, productive Simpson clonality was calculated by taking the square root of Simpson's diversity index across productive rearrangements. TCRdb took this table from immuneACCESS and kept in-frame rearrangements with V and J called. Such tables lack part of the clones; where checked against another copy, unresolved V genes explain under half of the gap, and the rest is unexplained. The DNA gave D and trimming, while V, J and clone size come from that table. Present in this sample are around 270,000 clones, about 89% of which were seen just once. The ten largest clones capture 4.6% of the sample.

The CDR3 runs 12 residues from the cysteine to the phenylalanine. Of the read, only the CDR3 DNA is kept; its 36 bases are in frame from base 1. The junction carries 6 bases between V and J, which are trimmed by 3 bases and 5 bases respectively. CDR1 and CDR2 (SGHDT, YYEEEE) derive from the germline V gene. Sequencing was carried out using peripheral blood. The chain uses TRBV5-6 and TRBJ1-5; possibly the D gene is TRBD1, per 5 matching bases. The TCR comes from a man aged 40-49 years with acute or convalescent COVID-19. The CDR3 protein is CASSSGDQPQHF. The DNA sequence is given as TGTGCCAGCAGCTCGGGGGATCAGCCCCAGCATTTT.